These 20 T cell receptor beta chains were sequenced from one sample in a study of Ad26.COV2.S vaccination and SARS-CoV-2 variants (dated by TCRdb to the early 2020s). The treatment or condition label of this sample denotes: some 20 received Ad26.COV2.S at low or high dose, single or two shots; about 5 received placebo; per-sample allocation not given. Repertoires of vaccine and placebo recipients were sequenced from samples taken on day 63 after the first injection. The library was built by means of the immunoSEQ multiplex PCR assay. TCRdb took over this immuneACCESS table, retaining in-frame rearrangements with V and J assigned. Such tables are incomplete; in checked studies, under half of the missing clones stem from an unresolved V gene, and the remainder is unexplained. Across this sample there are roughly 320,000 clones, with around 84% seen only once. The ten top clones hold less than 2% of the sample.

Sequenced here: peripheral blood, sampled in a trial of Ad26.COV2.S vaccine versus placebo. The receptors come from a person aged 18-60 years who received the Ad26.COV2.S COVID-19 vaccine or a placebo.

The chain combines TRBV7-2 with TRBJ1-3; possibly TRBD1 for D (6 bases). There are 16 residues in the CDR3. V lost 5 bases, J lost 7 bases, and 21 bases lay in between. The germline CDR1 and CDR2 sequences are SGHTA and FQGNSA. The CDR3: CASSGRAGGLINTIYF. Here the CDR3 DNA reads TGTGCCAGCAGCGGGCGGGCGGGGGGCTTAATTAACACCATATATTTT.

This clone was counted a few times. The CDR3 bases are TGTGCCAGCAGTCAGGGGGAGAATCAGCCCCAGCATTTT. It is translated as CASSQGENQPQHF. V and J are TRBV2 and TRBJ1-5; 7 bases align to TRBD1. V lost 5 bases, J lost 4 bases, and 2 bases stayed unmatched. CDR1 SNHLY and CDR2 FYNNEI come from the germline V gene. This CDR3 has 13 residues.

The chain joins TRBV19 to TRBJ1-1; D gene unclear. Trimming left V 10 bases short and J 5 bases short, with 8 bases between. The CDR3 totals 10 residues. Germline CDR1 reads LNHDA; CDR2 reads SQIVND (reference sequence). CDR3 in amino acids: CATSDTEAFF. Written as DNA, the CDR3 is TGTGCCACCTCCGATACTGAAGCTTTCTTT.

The CDR3 protein is CASSQEVVGSGVYEQYF. CDR3 coding DNA: TGCGCCAGCAGCCAAGAGGTAGTAGGCAGCGGAGTCTACGAGCAGTACTTC. The chain couples TRBV4-3 to TRBJ2-7, with a tentative D call TRBD2 (5 bases). The CDR3 runs to 17 residues. Germline V lookup: CDR1 LGHNA, CDR2 YSLEER. Trimming shortened V by 0 bases and J by 3 bases, and 18 bases separated the two germline ends.

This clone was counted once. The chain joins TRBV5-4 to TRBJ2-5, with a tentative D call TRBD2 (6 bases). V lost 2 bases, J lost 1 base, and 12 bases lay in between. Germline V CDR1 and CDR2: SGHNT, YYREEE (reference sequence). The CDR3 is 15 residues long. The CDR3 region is CASSFPGSRQETQYF. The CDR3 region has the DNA TGTGCCAGCAGCTTCCCCGGGAGTCGCCAAGAGACCCAGTACTTC.

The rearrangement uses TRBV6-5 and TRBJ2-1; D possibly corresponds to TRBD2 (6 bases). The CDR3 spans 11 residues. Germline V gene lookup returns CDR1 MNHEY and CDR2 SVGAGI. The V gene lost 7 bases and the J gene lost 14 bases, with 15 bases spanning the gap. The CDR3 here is CASTKGLQKFF. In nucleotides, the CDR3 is TGTGCCAGCACCAAGGGACTTCAAAAGTTCTTC.

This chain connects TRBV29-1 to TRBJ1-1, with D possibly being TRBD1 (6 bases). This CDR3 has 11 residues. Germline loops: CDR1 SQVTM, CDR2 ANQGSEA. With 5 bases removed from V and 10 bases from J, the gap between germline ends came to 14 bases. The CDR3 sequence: CSVQNRVGAFF. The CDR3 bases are TGCAGCGTTCAAAACAGGGTTGGAGCTTTCTTT.

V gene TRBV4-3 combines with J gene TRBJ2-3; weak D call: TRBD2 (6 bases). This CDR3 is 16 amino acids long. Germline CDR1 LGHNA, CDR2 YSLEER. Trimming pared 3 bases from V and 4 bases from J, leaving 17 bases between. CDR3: CASSHSLPGGADTQYF. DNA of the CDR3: TGCGCCAGCAGCCACTCCCTCCCAGGCGGGGCAGATACGCAGTATTTT.

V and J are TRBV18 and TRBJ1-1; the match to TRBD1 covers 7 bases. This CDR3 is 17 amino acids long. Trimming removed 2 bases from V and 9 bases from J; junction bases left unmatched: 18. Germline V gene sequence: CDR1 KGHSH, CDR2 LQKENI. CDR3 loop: CASSPAMGPTGRLQAFF. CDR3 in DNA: TGTGCCAGCTCACCAGCAATGGGGCCGACAGGGAGGCTCCAAGCTTTCTTT.

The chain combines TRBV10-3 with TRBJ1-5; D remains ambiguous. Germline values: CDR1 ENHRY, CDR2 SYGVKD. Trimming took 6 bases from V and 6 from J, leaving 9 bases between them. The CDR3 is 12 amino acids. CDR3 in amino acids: CAISPGPQPQHF. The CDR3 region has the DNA TGTGCCATCAGCCCCGGGCCTCAGCCCCAGCATTTT.

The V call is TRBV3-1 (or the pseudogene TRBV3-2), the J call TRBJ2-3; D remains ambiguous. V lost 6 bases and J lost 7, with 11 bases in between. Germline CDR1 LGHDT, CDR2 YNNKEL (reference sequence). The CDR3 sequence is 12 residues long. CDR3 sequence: CASSPTGYTQYF. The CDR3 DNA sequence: TGTGCCAGCAGTCCCACTGGATATACGCAGTATTTT.

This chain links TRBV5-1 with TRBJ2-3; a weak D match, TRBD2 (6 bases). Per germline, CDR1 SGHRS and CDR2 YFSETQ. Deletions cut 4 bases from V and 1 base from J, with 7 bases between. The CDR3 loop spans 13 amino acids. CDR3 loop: CASSPGGTDTQYF. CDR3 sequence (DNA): TGCGCCAGCAGCCCGGGGGGCACAGATACGCAGTATTTT. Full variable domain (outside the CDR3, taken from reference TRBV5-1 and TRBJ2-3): KAGVTQTPRYLIKTRGQQVTLSCSPISGHRSVSWYQQTPGQGLQFLFEYFSETQRNKGNFPGRFSGRQFSNSRSEMNVSTLELGDSALYLCASSPGGTDTQYFGPGTRLTVL.

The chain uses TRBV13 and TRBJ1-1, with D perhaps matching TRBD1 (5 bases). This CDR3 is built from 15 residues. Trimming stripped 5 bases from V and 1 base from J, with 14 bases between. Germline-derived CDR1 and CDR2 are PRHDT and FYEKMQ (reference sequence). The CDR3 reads CASSPRGVGNTEAFF. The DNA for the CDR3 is TGTGCCAGCAGCCCCCGGGGGGTAGGGAACACTGAAGCTTTCTTT.

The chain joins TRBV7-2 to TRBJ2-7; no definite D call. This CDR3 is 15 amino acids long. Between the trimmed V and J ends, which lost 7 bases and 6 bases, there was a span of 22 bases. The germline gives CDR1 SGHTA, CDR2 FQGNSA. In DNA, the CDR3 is TGTGCCAGCACCCCCCTCCGGGCCGTGGGGTCCGAGCAGTACTTC. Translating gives CASTPLRAVGSEQYF.

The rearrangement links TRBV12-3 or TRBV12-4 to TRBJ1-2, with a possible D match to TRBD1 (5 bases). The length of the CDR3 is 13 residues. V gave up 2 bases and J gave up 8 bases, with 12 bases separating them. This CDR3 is CASSLNRQRGYTF. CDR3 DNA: TGTGCCAGCAGTTTAAACCGACAGCGGGGCTACACCTTC.

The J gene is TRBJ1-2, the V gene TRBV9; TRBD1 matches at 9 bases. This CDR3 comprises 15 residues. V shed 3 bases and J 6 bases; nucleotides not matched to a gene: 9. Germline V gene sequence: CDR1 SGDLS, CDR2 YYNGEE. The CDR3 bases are TGTGCCAGCAGCGCAACGGGACAGGGAAGAAATGGCTACACCTTC. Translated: CASSATGQGRNGYTF.

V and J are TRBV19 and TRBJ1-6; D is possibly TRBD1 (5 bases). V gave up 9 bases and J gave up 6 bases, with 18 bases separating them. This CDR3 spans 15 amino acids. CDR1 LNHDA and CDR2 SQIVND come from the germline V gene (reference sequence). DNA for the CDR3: TGTGCCAGCCGGTATTTTGATGGGGGTAATTCACCCCTCCACTTT. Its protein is CASRYFDGGNSPLHF.

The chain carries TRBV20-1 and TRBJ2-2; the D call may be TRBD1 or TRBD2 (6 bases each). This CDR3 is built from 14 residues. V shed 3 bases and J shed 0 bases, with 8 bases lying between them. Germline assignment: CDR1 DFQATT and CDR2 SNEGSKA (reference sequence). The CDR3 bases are TGCAGTGCTAGTAGGGGGGCGAACACCGGGGAGCTGTTTTTT. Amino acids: CSASRGANTGELFF.

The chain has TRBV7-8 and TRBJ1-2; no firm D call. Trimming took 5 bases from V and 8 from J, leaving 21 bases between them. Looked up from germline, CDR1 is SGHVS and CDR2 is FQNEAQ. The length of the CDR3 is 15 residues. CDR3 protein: CASSPEGGRAGGYTF. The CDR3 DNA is TGTGCCAGCAGCCCCGAAGGTGGCAGAGCTGGGGGCTACACCTTC.

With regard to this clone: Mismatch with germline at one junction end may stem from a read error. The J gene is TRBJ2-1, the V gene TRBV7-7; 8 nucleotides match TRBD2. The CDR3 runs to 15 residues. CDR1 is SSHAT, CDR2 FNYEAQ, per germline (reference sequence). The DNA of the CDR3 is TGTGCTAGCAGCTTAGGTGCGGGGGGCTACAATGAGCAGTTCTTC. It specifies CASSLGAGGYNEQFF.